The rows below give T cell receptor beta chains drawn from one sample of a study of blood T cell repertoires in COVID-19. Assay used: immunoSEQ multiplex PCR; TCRdb lists only in-frame clones, some missing. This sample carries roughly 350,000 clones, about 90% of them seen once, and the ten largest clones take about 3.5%. The sequencing input was peripheral blood. The receptors here all came from a woman under 30 who had recovered from COVID-19. Both conserved end residues are part of each CDR3. Each record gives: CDR3 DNA, CDR3 protein, CDR3 length, D gene, V gene, J gene, clone size. D genes are given only for firm matches. The listing skips clone size in some rows; elsewhere it reads once, few, many or a size class.

CDR3 DNA: TGTGCCAGCAGCTTAGGGGGGACAACGAACACTGAAGCTTTCTTT
CDR3 protein: CASSLGGTTNTEAFF
CDR3 length: 15
D gene: .
V gene: TRBV11-3
J gene: TRBJ1-1
clone size: .

CDR3 DNA: TGTGCCAGTAGTATGGTTGAGGGAAACATTCAGTACTTC
CDR3 protein: CASSMVEGNIQYF
CDR3 length: 13
D gene: .
V gene: TRBV19
J gene: TRBJ2-4
clone size: .

CDR3 DNA: TGTGCCAGCAGCTTAGCGGGGATAGCGGAGACTGGGGAGACCCAGTACTTC
CDR3 protein: CASSLAGIAETGETQYF
CDR3 length: 17
D gene: .
V gene: TRBV7-2
J gene: TRBJ2-5
clone size: .

CDR3 DNA: TGTGCCAGTAGTATACGTCCCCTGACGGGTGAGCAGTTCTTC
CDR3 protein: CASSIRPLTGEQFF
CDR3 length: 14
D gene: .
V gene: TRBV19
J gene: TRBJ2-1
clone size: .

CDR3 DNA: TGTGCCAGCAGCATTAGAGCGGGAATTGGCAATGAGCAGTTCTTC
CDR3 protein: CASSIRAGIGNEQFF
CDR3 length: 15
D gene: TRBD2
V gene: TRBV7-6
J gene: TRBJ2-1
clone size: once

CDR3 DNA: TGTGCCAGCAGCTTAGGTTGGAGACAGGGGTCCTACAATGAGCAGTTCTTC
CDR3 protein: CASSLGWRQGSYNEQFF
CDR3 length: 17
D gene: TRBD1
V gene: TRBV11-3
J gene: TRBJ2-1
clone size: .

CDR3 DNA: TGTGCCAGCAGTTTATCGGGACCGGGACACCCCCAGGAAAAACTGTTTTTT
CDR3 protein: CASSLSGPGHPQEKLFF
CDR3 length: 17
D gene: .
V gene: TRBV27
J gene: TRBJ1-4
clone size: .

CDR3 DNA: TGTGCCAGCAGTTTGCGGGGGGCGCGGGGCACTGAAGCTTTCTTT
CDR3 protein: CASSLRGARGTEAFF
CDR3 length: 15
D gene: .
V gene: TRBV27
J gene: TRBJ1-1
clone size: once

CDR3 DNA: TGTGCCAGCAGCTTCTCCTCCGGACAGGGGATTGCAGATACGCAGTATTTT
CDR3 protein: CASSFSSGQGIADTQYF
CDR3 length: 17
D gene: TRBD1
V gene: TRBV11-3
J gene: TRBJ2-3
clone size: .

CDR3 DNA: TGTGCCAGCAGCCCCGGACTAGCGGGGGCCAATGAGCAGTTCTTC
CDR3 protein: CASSPGLAGANEQFF
CDR3 length: 15
D gene: TRBD2
V gene: TRBV11-2
J gene: TRBJ2-1
clone size: .

CDR3 DNA: TGTGCCAGCAGTTCGAGACAGGGGGCGTTCGGTGAAGCTTTCTTT
CDR3 protein: CASSSRQGAFGEAFF
CDR3 length: 15
D gene: TRBD1
V gene: TRBV27
J gene: TRBJ1-1
clone size: .

CDR3 DNA: TGTGCCAGCAGCGCTAAACCGGGACTAGCGGTTCACAATGAGCAGTTCTTC
CDR3 protein: CASSAKPGLAVHNEQFF
CDR3 length: 17
D gene: TRBD2
V gene: TRBV7-9
J gene: TRBJ2-1
clone size: .

CDR3 DNA: TGTGCCAGCAGCTTAGCGCATGCAGGGGCGGGTGAGCAGTTCTTC
CDR3 protein: CASSLAHAGAGEQFF
CDR3 length: 15
D gene: .
V gene: TRBV7-2
J gene: TRBJ2-1
clone size: once

CDR3 DNA: TGCAGCGCCGCCGTCCAGGGGCGTGGGGAAGCTTTCTTT
CDR3 protein: CSAAVQGRGEAFF
CDR3 length: 13
D gene: .
V gene: TRBV29-1
J gene: TRBJ1-1
clone size: .

CDR3 DNA: TGTGCCAGCAGCTCAAATAATATACAGGGGAACACTGAAGCTTTCTTT
CDR3 protein: CASSSNNIQGNTEAFF
CDR3 length: 16
D gene: .
V gene: TRBV7-8
J gene: TRBJ1-1
clone size: .

CDR3 DNA: TGTGCCAGCAGCGTTTTTCCCTTGGTGTTTGGCGGGATTACAGATACGCAGTATTTT
CDR3 protein: CASSVFPLVFGGITDTQYF
CDR3 length: 19
D gene: .
V gene: TRBV9
J gene: TRBJ2-3
clone size: .

CDR3 DNA: TGCAGCGGCTTTATTGGGACAGCGAACACCGGGGAGCTGTTTTTT
CDR3 protein: CSGFIGTANTGELFF
CDR3 length: 15
D gene: TRBD1
V gene: TRBV29-1
J gene: TRBJ2-2
clone size: .

CDR3 DNA: TGTGCCAGCAGCCGTCGGAATGAGCAGTTCTTC
CDR3 protein: CASSRRNEQFF
CDR3 length: 11
D gene: .
V gene: TRBV6-2/TRBV6-3
J gene: TRBJ2-1
clone size: .

CDR3 DNA: TGTGCCAGCTGCCAGGGACAGGGTTATGGCTACACCTTC
CDR3 protein: CASCQGQGYGYTF
CDR3 length: 13
D gene: TRBD1
V gene: TRBV3-1/TRBV3-2
J gene: TRBJ1-2
clone size: few

CDR3 DNA: TGTGCCAGCAGCGCCTTCGGAACAGGGGCCATAAGGAGCTACACCTTC
CDR3 protein: CASSAFGTGAIRSYTF
CDR3 length: 16
D gene: TRBD1
V gene: TRBV7-8
J gene: TRBJ1-2
clone size: .

CDR3 DNA: TGTGCCATCCGGGGGAGGGACACTGAAGCTTTCTTT
CDR3 protein: CAIRGRDTEAFF
CDR3 length: 12
D gene: .
V gene: TRBV10-3
J gene: TRBJ1-1
clone size: .

CDR3 DNA: TGTGCCAGCAGCCCTAGTAGCGGTAGCTCCTACAATGAGCAGTTCTTC
CDR3 protein: CASSPSSGSSYNEQFF
CDR3 length: 16
D gene: .
V gene: TRBV7-2
J gene: TRBJ2-1
clone size: .

CDR3 DNA: TGCGCCAGCAGCCTCGGGCAAACTAGCACCGGGGAGCTGTTTTTT
CDR3 protein: CASSLGQTSTGELFF
CDR3 length: 15
D gene: .
V gene: TRBV5-1
J gene: TRBJ2-2
clone size: .

CDR3 DNA: TGTGCCAGCACTGTGGACAGTTATAATTCACCCCTCCACTTT
CDR3 protein: CASTVDSYNSPLHF
CDR3 length: 14
D gene: .
V gene: TRBV6-6
J gene: TRBJ1-6
clone size: .

CDR3 DNA: TGTGCCAGCAGCCCGGACGAGGGGACTTCAGCTAACTATGGCTACACCTTC
CDR3 protein: CASSPDEGTSANYGYTF
CDR3 length: 17
D gene: .
V gene: TRBV7-9
J gene: TRBJ1-2
clone size: .

CDR3 DNA: TGTGCCAGTAGTACCCGGCTCCAGGGACAGGGGTTATCACCCCTCCACTTT
CDR3 protein: CASSTRLQGQGLSPLHF
CDR3 length: 17
D gene: TRBD1
V gene: TRBV19
J gene: TRBJ1-6
clone size: .

CDR3 DNA: TGTGCCACCAGTGATTTTAGACAGGGACCCAATGAGCAGTTCTTC
CDR3 protein: CATSDFRQGPNEQFF
CDR3 length: 15
D gene: TRBD1
V gene: TRBV24-1
J gene: TRBJ2-1
clone size: .

CDR3 DNA: TGCAGCGTAGAGCGGGTGGATTGGGCCAATGAAGCTTTCTTT
CDR3 protein: CSVERVDWANEAFF
CDR3 length: 14
D gene: .
V gene: TRBV29-1
J gene: TRBJ1-1
clone size: .

CDR3 DNA: TGTGCCAGCAGTTCCGGAGATCCAGGGTATCAGCCCCAGCATTTT
CDR3 protein: CASSSGDPGYQPQHF
CDR3 length: 15
D gene: .
V gene: TRBV6-5
J gene: TRBJ1-5
clone size: .

CDR3 DNA: TGTGCCAGCACACCAGGGACAGGGGGGTCTGAAGCTTTCTTT
CDR3 protein: CASTPGTGGSEAFF
CDR3 length: 14
D gene: TRBD1
V gene: TRBV27
J gene: TRBJ1-1
clone size: .

CDR3 DNA: TGTGCCAGCAGCTTAGGTAGCGGGAGGGGGAATGAGCAGTTCTTC
CDR3 protein: CASSLGSGRGNEQFF
CDR3 length: 15
D gene: TRBD2
V gene: TRBV7-2
J gene: TRBJ2-1
clone size: .

CDR3 DNA: TGCGCCAGCAGCTTGGTGCTAGCGGGAGGGCCAGTTTCCGCAGATACGCAGTATTTT
CDR3 protein: CASSLVLAGGPVSADTQYF
CDR3 length: 19
D gene: TRBD2
V gene: TRBV5-1
J gene: TRBJ2-3
clone size: .

CDR3 DNA: TGCGCCAGCAGCCAAGTCACTAGGCAGGAAGGTGGCTACACCTTC
CDR3 protein: CASSQVTRQEGGYTF
CDR3 length: 15
D gene: .
V gene: TRBV4-3
J gene: TRBJ1-2
clone size: .

CDR3 DNA: TGTGCCTGGAGCACGACAGGGGGCGATGGGACCCAGTACTTC
CDR3 protein: CAWSTTGGDGTQYF
CDR3 length: 14
D gene: TRBD1
V gene: TRBV30
J gene: TRBJ2-5
clone size: .

CDR3 DNA: TGTGCCTGGAGGAGGACAGACAAAAAACTGTTTTTT
CDR3 protein: CAWRRTDKKLFF
CDR3 length: 12
D gene: .
V gene: TRBV30
J gene: TRBJ1-4
clone size: .

CDR3 DNA: TGTGCCAGCAGCCGTCTTCGGGGGGCAACTAATGAAAAACTGTTTTTT
CDR3 protein: CASSRLRGATNEKLFF
CDR3 length: 16
D gene: .
V gene: TRBV7-2
J gene: TRBJ1-4
clone size: .

CDR3 DNA: TGCGCCAGCAGCCAAGGCTCAGGGGGAAGCACAGATACGCAGTATTTT
CDR3 protein: CASSQGSGGSTDTQYF
CDR3 length: 16
D gene: TRBD1
V gene: TRBV4-3
J gene: TRBJ2-3
clone size: .

CDR3 DNA: TGTGCCAGCAGTCCTCGGGGTACATCTGGAAACACCATATATTTT
CDR3 protein: CASSPRGTSGNTIYF
CDR3 length: 15
D gene: .
V gene: TRBV6-6
J gene: TRBJ1-3
clone size: .

CDR3 DNA: TGTGCCAGCAGCTCAGGGACACGGCATGAAGCTTTCTTT
CDR3 protein: CASSSGTRHEAFF
CDR3 length: 13
D gene: .
V gene: TRBV5-6
J gene: TRBJ1-1
clone size: .

CDR3 DNA: TGTGCCAGCAGTCTGGGGGGGTTAGGGCAGCCCCAGCATTTT
CDR3 protein: CASSLGGLGQPQHF
CDR3 length: 14
D gene: .
V gene: TRBV5-4
J gene: TRBJ1-5
clone size: .

CDR3 DNA: TGCGCCAGCAGCAGGAGCGGGAGCGAAACCGGGGAGCTGTTTTTT
CDR3 protein: CASSRSGSETGELFF
CDR3 length: 15
D gene: TRBD2
V gene: TRBV5-1
J gene: TRBJ2-2
clone size: .

CDR3 DNA: TGTGCCAGCTCGCCCCTAGCGGGAGCAAACACCGGGGAGCTGTTTTTT
CDR3 protein: CASSPLAGANTGELFF
CDR3 length: 16
D gene: TRBD2
V gene: TRBV18
J gene: TRBJ2-2
clone size: .